This TCR beta chain is from a study of T-cell memory formation after mild COVID-19. Background on the study: TCR clusters were mostly confined to one donor each.

Study results and limitations: Pre-infection memory carried some responding clones, suggesting that cross-reactive memory joined.

TCRalpha and TCRbeta libraries used 5'RACE with constant-segment primers and UMIs. TCRdb independently ran MiXCR on the 5' RACE reads; one entry per CDR3 protein. Of 65,000 to 100,000 distinct CDR3 sequences in the sample, 9.5% to 15% are singletons; the top ten hold around two fifths. The germline gives CDR1 SGHAT, CDR2 FQNNGV. Trimming removed 5 bases from V and 5 bases from J, with 9 bases in between. There are 13 residues in the CDR3. This clonotype appeared a few times. Its antigen remains unknown. The sequence was collected from a man between 18 and 29 years old who had mild COVID-19 (a few samples of this study predate the infection). Cell type and time point are not known. The rearrangement links TRBV11-2 to TRBJ2-2, with unresolved D. The sequenced sample was PBMCs or a T cell subset sorted from them (not recorded which). The CDR3 protein is CASSQTLTGELFF. The CDR3 DNA reads TGTGCCAGCAGCCAGACGTTGACCGGGGAGCTGTTTTTT.